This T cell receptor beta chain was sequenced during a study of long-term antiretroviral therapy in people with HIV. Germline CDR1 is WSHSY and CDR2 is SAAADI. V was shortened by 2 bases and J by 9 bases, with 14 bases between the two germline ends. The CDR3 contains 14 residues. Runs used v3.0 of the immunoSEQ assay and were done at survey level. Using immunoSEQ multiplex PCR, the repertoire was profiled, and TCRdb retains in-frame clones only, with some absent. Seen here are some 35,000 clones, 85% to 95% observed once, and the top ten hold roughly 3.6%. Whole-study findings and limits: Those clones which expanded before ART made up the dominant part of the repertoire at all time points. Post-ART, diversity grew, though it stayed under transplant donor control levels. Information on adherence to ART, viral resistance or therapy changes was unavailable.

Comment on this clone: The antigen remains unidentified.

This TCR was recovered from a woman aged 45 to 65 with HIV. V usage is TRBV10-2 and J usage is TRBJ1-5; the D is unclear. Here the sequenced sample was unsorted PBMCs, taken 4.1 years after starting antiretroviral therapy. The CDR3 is CASSEAAALGPQHF. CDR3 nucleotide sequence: TGCGCCAGCAGTGAGGCGGCAGCCTTGGGGCCCCAGCATTTT.